The 22 T cell receptor beta chains listed next were all sequenced from one sample in a study of T cell repertoires in cytomegalovirus infection. Each CDR3 protein gets one entry after TCRdb re-called the reads with MiXCR. The sample lists approximately 910,000 distinct CDR3 sequences, approximately 33% occurring once. These receptors have no known antigen. Sequences were derived from cultured CD8+ T cells from PBMCs, sampled from culture after CMV antigen stimulation. These receptors all come from a human donor in good health (CMV status not recorded). Some clones in this sample may be carry-over from other donors' samples.

This clonotype was detected a few times. This chain uses TRBV2 with TRBJ2-2, with 11 bases that match TRBD1. V dropped 6 bases and J dropped 6; count of bases not matched to a gene: 6. The germline gives CDR1 SNHLY, CDR2 FYNNEI. The CDR3 length is 15 residues. The CDR3 spells CASRAGTGGSGELFF. The CDR3 nucleotides are TGTGCCAGCAGGGCCGGGACAGGGGGATCCGGGGAGCTGTTTTTT.

The rearrangement joins TRBV7-9 to TRBJ1-2; TRBD1 agrees at 7 bases. CDR1 and CDR2 (germline): SEHNR, FQNEAQ (reference sequence). The ends lost 5 bases at V and 12 bases at J; junction bases unmatched: 9. The CDR3 loop spans 12 amino acids. CDR3 amino acids: CASSTGLQGNTF. The CDR3 region has the DNA TGTGCCAGCAGCACCGGGTTACAGGGGAACACCTTC.

Details on this clonotype: This may stem from a read error, because a much larger clone lies one nucleotide away. The chain carries TRBV7-9 and TRBJ1-1; TRBD1 matches 8 bases. The CDR3 is 16 residues long. The J segment lost 4 bases and the V segment lost 1 base, leaving 8 bases of the junction unmatched. Germline V lookup: CDR1 SEHNR, CDR2 FQNEAQ (reference sequence). The CDR3 DNA sequence: TGTGCCAGCAGCTTAGTGAGGACAGGGATGAGCACTGAAGCTTTCTTT. Protein sequence: CASSLVRTGMSTEAFF.

This clonotype was seen at least ten times. The chain couples TRBV27 to TRBJ2-7; tentative D call: TRBD2 (5 bases). Trimming pared 9 bases from V and 4 bases from J, leaving 10 bases between. The CDR3 has 11 amino acids. Germline values: CDR1 MNHEY, CDR2 SMNVEV (reference sequence). This CDR3 is CASRRGYEQYF. As DNA, the CDR3 is TGTGCCAGTCGTCGGGGTTACGAGCAGTACTTC.

This clonotype came up a few times. This sequence joins TRBV6-2 or TRBV6-3 and TRBJ1-6; TRBD1 might be the D (6 bases). Trimming removed 0 bases at V and 0 bases at J, with 15 bases between. Germline CDR1 reads MNHEY; CDR2 reads SVGEGT. The CDR3 runs to 19 residues. This chain's CDR3 is CASSYSMRDKSSYNSPLHF. The DNA of the CDR3 is TGTGCCAGCAGTTACTCGATGCGGGACAAGAGCTCCTATAATTCACCCCTCCACTTT.

The chain uses TRBV6-1 and TRBJ1-2; TRBD1 might be the D (6 bases). The CDR3 length is 15 residues. Germline lookup yields CDR1 MNHNS and CDR2 SASEGT. V lost 1 base, J lost 4 bases, and 13 bases lay in between. CDR3 sequence: CASSEVVRTAYGYTF. CDR3 coding DNA: TGTGCCAGCAGTGAAGTGGTTCGGACAGCCTATGGCTACACCTTC.

This clonotype was detected a few times. The CDR3 loop is CASSSARTQYF. The CDR3 DNA follows: TGTGCCAGCAGTTCAGCGCGGACCCAGTACTTC. The chain links TRBV12-3 or TRBV12-4 to TRBJ2-5; no definite D call. The CDR3 is made up of 11 amino acids. V was shortened by 4 bases and J by 7 bases, with 7 bases between the two germline ends.

The DNA for the CDR3 is TGTGCCAGCAGCCAGTACATCACAGATACGCAGTATTTT. Its translation: CASSQYITDTQYF. V is TRBV7-8 and J is TRBJ2-3; D remains unclear. The V gene's germline CDR1 is SGHVS and CDR2 FQNEAQ. The V end lost 5 bases, the J end lost 2 bases, and 8 bases lay between the germline ends. The CDR3 contains 13 residues.

This clonotype has a handful of counts. V gene TRBV12-3 or TRBV12-4 combines with J gene TRBJ1-2; D is uncertain. Between the trimmed V and J ends, which lost 3 bases and 1 base, there was a span of 6 bases. This CDR3 has 13 amino acids. DNA for the CDR3: TGTGCCAGCAGTTTCGGCAATAACTATGGCTACACCTTC. Translating it yields CASSFGNNYGYTF.

This chain links TRBV12-3 or TRBV12-4 with TRBJ2-2, with 10 bases that match TRBD2. CDR3 length: 15 residues. The J segment lost 6 bases and the V segment lost 7 bases, leaving 8 bases of the junction unmatched. The CDR3 sequence is CASNSAGGKAGELFF. CDR3 DNA sequence: TGTGCCAGCAATTCAGCGGGGGGGAAAGCCGGGGAGCTGTTTTTT.

The V and J genes are TRBV6-5 and TRBJ2-5, with 7 bases aligning to TRBD2. The germline V gene encodes CDR1 MNHEY and CDR2 SVGAGI. J gave up 6 bases and V 5 bases, and 6 bases lay outside the gene matches. There are 13 residues in the CDR3. CDR3 region: CASSGSGAQTQYF. The CDR3 DNA is TGTGCCAGCAGTGGAAGCGGGGCCCAGACCCAGTACTTC.

V gene TRBV19 combines with J gene TRBJ1-1; D ambiguous. Trimming removed 3 bases at V and 2 bases at J, with 10 bases between. CDR3 length: 14 amino acids. Germline V gene data show CDR1 as LNHDA and CDR2 as SQIVND (reference sequence). The CDR3 is CASSIGRFNTEAFF. The CDR3 DNA follows: TGTGCCAGTAGTATCGGGAGATTCAACACTGAAGCTTTCTTT.

The chain uses TRBV27 and TRBJ2-1, with unresolved D. Germline CDR1 MNHEY, CDR2 SMNVEV (reference sequence). This CDR3 region has 17 residues. The V end lost 4 bases, the J end lost 4 bases, and 20 bases lay between the germline ends. Written as DNA, the CDR3 is TGTGCCAGCAGTTACCGGCCTCCCCCCAGGCTATACAATGAGCAGTTCTTC. The encoded protein is CASSYRPPPRLYNEQFF.

The gene calls are TRBV7-9 and TRBJ2-1; 8 bases align to TRBD1. Germline-derived CDR1 and CDR2 are SEHNR and FQNEAQ (reference sequence). The CDR3 length is 15 residues. The J segment lost 3 bases and the V segment lost 5 bases, leaving 6 bases of the junction unmatched. The CDR3 sequence: CASSATGAHYNEQFF. CDR3 DNA: TGTGCCAGCAGCGCGACAGGGGCGCACTACAATGAGCAGTTCTTC.

This clonotype was detected a few times. The V and J genes are TRBV7-6 and TRBJ2-1; D is ambiguous. This CDR3 has 15 amino acids. V lost 0 bases, J lost 6 bases, and 12 bases lay in between. Germline CDR1 is SGHVS and CDR2 is FNYEAQ. The CDR3 DNA reads TGTGCCAGCAGCTTAGCGCCAGGTCTGAGCAATGAGCAGTTCTTC. Protein product: CASSLAPGLSNEQFF.

Comments on this clonotype: A junction boundary mismatches the germline segment, possibly from a read error. V usage is TRBV6-1 and J usage is TRBJ1-6, with 8 bases aligning to TRBD1. This CDR3 has 15 amino acids. Per germline, CDR1 MNHNS and CDR2 SASEGT. The CDR3 is CASSEDDGQGWCRDF. The DNA of the CDR3 is TGTGCCAGCAGTGAAGACGATGGACAGGGATGGTGCCGAGACTTT.

This clonotype was seen more than once but under ten times. This rearrangement joins TRBV4-3 to TRBJ2-3; D is perhaps TRBD1 (6 bases). The CDR3 is 18 amino acids. Per germline, CDR1 LGHNA and CDR2 YSLEER. Trimming left V 0 bases short and J 1 base short, with 17 bases between. This chain's CDR3 is CASSQDREDYRGTDTQYF. As DNA, the CDR3 is TGCGCCAGCAGCCAAGATAGGGAAGATTACAGGGGCACAGATACGCAGTATTTT.

The V call is TRBV20-1, the J call TRBJ2-2; a possible D gene is TRBD1 (6 bases). Germline V gene lookup returns CDR1 DFQATT and CDR2 SNEGSKA (reference sequence). Trimming cost V 7 bases and J 1 base, with 10 bases left between them. The CDR3 is 13 amino acids. CDR3 residues: CSGPDRNTGELFF. CDR3 bases: TGCAGTGGACCGGACAGGAACACCGGGGAGCTGTTTTTT.

This clonotype was counted between two and nine times. The chain links TRBV6-5 to TRBJ2-1; 13 nucleotides align to TRBD2. Germline loops: CDR1 MNHEY, CDR2 SVGAGI. CDR3 length: 15 amino acids. Trimming took 8 bases from V and 5 from J; bases not matched to a gene: 6. In nucleotides, the CDR3 is TGTGCCAGCTGGGGGACTAGCGGGGTCAACAATGAGCAGTTCTTC. Translated, it gives CASWGTSGVNNEQFF.

This clonotype was observed a single time. A read error may account for a junction end that differs from germline. The chain has TRBV7-9 and TRBJ2-2; D ambiguous. The CDR3 contains 11 residues. Germline values: CDR1 SEHNR, CDR2 FQNEAQ (reference sequence). The CDR3 DNA is TGTACCAGCCCTCACGCCGGGGAGCTGTTTTTT. It is translated as CTSPHAGELFF.

CDR3 nucleotide sequence: TGCAGCGTTGATCGGGGTTGGGCAGATACGCAGTATTTT. The encoded protein is CSVDRGWADTQYF. V gene TRBV29-1 combines with J gene TRBJ2-3; D might be TRBD2 (5 bases). This CDR3 has 13 residues. V dropped 3 bases and J dropped 4 bases, with 11 bases sitting between them. Germline V lookup: CDR1 SQVTM, CDR2 ANQGSEA.

This clonotype was observed a few times. It may be a read error: a sequence one base away is much more abundant. The V and J genes are TRBV7-9 and TRBJ2-5, with 8 bases identical to TRBD1. Germline V gene data show CDR1 as SEHNR and CDR2 as FQNEAQ (reference sequence). The CDR3 covers 12 residues. J lost 7 bases, V lost 3 bases, and 1 base had no gene match. CDR3 nucleotides: TGTGCCAGCAGCTTGACAGGGGTGACCCAGTACTTC. It yields the protein CASSLTGVTQYF.